The clone carrying this T cell receptor beta chain was found many times. CDR1 is MNHEY, CDR2 SMNVEV, per germline (reference sequence). The CDR3 loop spans 18 amino acids. Trimming cost V 5 bases and J 4 bases; bases outside gene matches: 19. This specimen comes from a study of T cells in Graves' hyperthyroidism and ophthalmopathy. Patients were excluded for uncontrolled infection, other autoimmune disease, pregnancy or lactation. Clinical symptoms, serum thyroxine, TRAb, thyroid ultrasound and orbital computed tomography informed diagnoses. TCR beta CDR3 regions were amplified from RNA. The TCR CDR3 was amplified in a first-round RT-PCR using the HTBI primer set. Each CDR3 protein is one row after TCRdb ran MiXCR on the multiplex PCR reads. The data show hundreds of thousands of distinct CDR3 sequences, over 11% seen once.

Material: blood. The chain is built from TRBV27 and TRBJ2-7; TRBD2 matches at 8 bases. The sequence was obtained from a woman in her twenties or thirties with Graves' hyperthyroidism that later progressed to Graves' ophthalmopathy. The CDR3 is CASSDSQVGPAGVYEQYF. Written as DNA, the CDR3 is TGTGCCAGCAGTGATTCCCAAGTAGGACCAGCGGGAGTGTACGAGCAGTACTTC.